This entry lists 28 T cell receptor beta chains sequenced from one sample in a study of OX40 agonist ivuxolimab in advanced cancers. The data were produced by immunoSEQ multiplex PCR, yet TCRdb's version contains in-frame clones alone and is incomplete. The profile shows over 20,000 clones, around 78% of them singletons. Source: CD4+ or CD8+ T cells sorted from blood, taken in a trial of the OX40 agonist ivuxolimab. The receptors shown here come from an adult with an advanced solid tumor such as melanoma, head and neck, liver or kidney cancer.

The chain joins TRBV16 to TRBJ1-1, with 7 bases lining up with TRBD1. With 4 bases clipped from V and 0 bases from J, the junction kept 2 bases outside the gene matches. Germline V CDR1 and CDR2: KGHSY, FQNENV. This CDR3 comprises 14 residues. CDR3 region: CASSLGQVNTEAFF. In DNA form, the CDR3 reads TGTGCCAGCAGCCTAGGACAGGTGAACACTGAAGCTTTCTTT.

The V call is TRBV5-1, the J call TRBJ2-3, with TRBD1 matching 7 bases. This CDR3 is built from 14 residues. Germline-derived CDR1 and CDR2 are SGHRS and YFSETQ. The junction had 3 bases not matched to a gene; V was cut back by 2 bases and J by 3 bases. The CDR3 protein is CASSFRQGTDTQYF. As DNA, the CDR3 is TGCGCCAGCAGCTTTAGACAGGGAACAGATACGCAGTATTTT. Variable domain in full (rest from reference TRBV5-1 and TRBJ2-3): KAGVTQTPRYLIKTRGQQVTLSCSPISGHRSVSWYQQTPGQGLQFLFEYFSETQRNKGNFPGRFSGRQFSNSRSEMNVSTLELGDSALYLCASSFRQGTDTQYFGPGTRLTVL.

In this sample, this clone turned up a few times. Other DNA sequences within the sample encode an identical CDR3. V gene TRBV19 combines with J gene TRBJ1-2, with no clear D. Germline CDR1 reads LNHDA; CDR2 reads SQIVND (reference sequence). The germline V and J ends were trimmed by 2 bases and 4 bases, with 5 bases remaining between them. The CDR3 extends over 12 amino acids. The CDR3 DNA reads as TGTGCCAGTAGTATAAGCGTCTATGGCTACACCTTC. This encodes CASSISVYGYTF.

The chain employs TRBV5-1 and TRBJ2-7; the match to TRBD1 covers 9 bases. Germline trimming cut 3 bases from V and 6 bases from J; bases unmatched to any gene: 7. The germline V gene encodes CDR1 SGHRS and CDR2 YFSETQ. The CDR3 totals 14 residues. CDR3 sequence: CASSWVQGAGEQYF. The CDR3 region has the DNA TGCGCCAGCAGCTGGGTACAGGGGGCGGGCGAGCAGTACTTC. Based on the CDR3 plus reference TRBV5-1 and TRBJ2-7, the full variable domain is KAGVTQTPRYLIKTRGQQVTLSCSPISGHRSVSWYQQTPGQGLQFLFEYFSETQRNKGNFPGRFSGRQFSNSRSEMNVSTLELGDSALYLCASSWVQGAGEQYFGPGTRLTVT.

The CDR3 sequence: CAINRRDGLDEQYF. In nucleotides, the CDR3 is TGTGCCATCAATCGTAGAGATGGGTTGGACGAGCAGTACTTC. The chain links TRBV10-3 to TRBJ2-7; D is unresolved. V was pared by 7 bases and J by 5 bases, with 18 bases between. CDR1 ENHRY and CDR2 SYGVKD come from the germline V gene. CDR3 size: 14 residues.

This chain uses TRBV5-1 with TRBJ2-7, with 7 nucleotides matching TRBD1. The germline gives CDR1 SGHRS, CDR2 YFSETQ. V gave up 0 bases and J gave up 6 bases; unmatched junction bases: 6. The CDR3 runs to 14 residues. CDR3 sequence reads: CASSLGATGFEQYF. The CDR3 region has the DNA TGCGCCAGCAGCTTGGGAGCGACAGGGTTCGAGCAGTACTTC.

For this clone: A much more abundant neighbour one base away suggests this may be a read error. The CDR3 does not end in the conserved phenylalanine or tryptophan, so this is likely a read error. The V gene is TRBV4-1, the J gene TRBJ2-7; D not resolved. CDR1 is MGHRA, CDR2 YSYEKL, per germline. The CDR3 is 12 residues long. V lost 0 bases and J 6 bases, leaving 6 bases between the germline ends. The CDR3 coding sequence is TGCGCCAGCAGCCAAGAGGAGAGCGAGCAGTACTCC. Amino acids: CASSQEESEQYS.

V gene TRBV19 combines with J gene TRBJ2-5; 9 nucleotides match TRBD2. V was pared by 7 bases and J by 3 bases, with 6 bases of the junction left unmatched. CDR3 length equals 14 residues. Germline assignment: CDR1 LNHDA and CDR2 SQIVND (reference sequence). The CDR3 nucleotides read TGTGCCAGTAAGGATGCGGGGGGGAAAGAGACCCAGTACTTC. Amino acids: CASKDAGGKETQYF.

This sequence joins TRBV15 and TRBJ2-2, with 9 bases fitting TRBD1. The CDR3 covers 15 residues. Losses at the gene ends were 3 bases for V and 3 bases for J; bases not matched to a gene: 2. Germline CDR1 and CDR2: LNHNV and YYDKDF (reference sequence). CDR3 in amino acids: CATSRRTGDTGELFF. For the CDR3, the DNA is TGTGCCACCAGCAGGAGGACAGGGGACACCGGGGAGCTGTTTTTT.

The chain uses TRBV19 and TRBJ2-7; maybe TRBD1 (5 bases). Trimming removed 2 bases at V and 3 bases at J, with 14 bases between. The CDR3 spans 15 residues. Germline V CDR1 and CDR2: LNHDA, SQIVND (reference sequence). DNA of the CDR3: TGTGCCAGTAGTATAACATTGGGGCAACTCTACGAGCAGTACTTC. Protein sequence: CASSITLGQLYEQYF.

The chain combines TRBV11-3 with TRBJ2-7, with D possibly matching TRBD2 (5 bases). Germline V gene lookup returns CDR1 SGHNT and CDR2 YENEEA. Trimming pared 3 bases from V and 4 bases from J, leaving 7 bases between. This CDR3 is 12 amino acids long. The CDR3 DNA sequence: TGTGCCAGCAGCTTTGGGAGTTACGAGCAGTACTTC. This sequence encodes CASSFGSYEQYF.

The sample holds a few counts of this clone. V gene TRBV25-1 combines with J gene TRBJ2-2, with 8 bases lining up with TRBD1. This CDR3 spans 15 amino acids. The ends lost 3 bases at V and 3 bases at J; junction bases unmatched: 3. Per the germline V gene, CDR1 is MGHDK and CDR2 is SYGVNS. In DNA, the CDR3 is TGTGCCAGCAGTGAGGGACAGGTGGACACCGGGGAGCTGTTTTTT. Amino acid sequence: CASSEGQVDTGELFF.

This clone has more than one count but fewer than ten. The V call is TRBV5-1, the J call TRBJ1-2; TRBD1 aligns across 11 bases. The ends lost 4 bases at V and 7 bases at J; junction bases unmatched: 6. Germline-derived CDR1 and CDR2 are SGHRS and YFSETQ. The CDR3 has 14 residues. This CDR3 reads CASSVAGTGGGYTF. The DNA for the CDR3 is TGCGCCAGCAGCGTCGCCGGGACAGGGGGTGGCTACACCTTC.

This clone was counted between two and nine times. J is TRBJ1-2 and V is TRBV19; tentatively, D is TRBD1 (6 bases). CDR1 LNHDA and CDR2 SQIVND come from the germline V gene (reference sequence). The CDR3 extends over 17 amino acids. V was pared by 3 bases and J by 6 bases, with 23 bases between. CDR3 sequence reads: CASSILHPWGQRNGYTF. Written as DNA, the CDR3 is TGTGCCAGTAGTATCTTGCACCCGTGGGGGCAGAGGAATGGCTACACCTTC.

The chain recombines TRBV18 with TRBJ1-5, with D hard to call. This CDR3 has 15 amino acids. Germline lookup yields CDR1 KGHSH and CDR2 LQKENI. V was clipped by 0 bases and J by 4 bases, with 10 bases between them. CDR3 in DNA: TGTGCCAGCTCACCACCCAATTCTGATAATCAGCCCCAGCATTTT. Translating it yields CASSPPNSDNQPQHF.

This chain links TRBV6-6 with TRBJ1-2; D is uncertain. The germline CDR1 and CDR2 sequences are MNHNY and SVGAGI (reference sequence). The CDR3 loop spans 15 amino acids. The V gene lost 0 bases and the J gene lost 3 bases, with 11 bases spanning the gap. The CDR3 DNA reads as TGTGCCAGCAGTTACTCGCAGGAGTCTTACTATGGCTACACCTTC. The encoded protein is CASSYSQESYYGYTF.

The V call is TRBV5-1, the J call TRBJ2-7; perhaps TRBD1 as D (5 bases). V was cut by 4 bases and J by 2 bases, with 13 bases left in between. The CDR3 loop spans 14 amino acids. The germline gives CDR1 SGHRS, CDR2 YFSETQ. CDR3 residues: CASSLAGLTYEQYF. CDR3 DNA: TGCGCCAGCAGCCTGGCAGGGCTTACCTACGAGCAGTACTTC.

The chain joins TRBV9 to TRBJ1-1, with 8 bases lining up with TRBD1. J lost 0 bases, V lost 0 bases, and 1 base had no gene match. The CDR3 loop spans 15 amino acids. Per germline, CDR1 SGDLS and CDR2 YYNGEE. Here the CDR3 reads CASSVGTGMNTEAFF. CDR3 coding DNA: TGTGCCAGCAGCGTAGGGACAGGGATGAACACTGAAGCTTTCTTT. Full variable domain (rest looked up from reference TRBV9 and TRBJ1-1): DSGVTQTPKHLITATGQRVTLRCSPRSGDLSVYWYQQSLDQGLQFLIQYYNGEERAKGNILERFSAQQFPDLHSELNLSSLELGDSALYFCASSVGTGMNTEAFFGQGTRLTVV.

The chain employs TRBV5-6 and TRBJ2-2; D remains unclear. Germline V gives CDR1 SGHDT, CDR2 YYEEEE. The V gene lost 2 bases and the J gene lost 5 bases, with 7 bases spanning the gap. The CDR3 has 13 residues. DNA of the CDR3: TGTGCCAGCAGCTTATCGGCAACCGGGGAGCTGTTTTTT. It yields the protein CASSLSATGELFF.

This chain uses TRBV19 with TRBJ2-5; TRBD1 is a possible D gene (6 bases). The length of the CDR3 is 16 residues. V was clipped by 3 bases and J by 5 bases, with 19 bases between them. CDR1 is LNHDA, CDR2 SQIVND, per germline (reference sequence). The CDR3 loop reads CASSISTGSLIETQYF. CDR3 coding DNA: TGTGCCAGTAGTATCAGCACAGGGTCCTTAATTGAGACCCAGTACTTC.

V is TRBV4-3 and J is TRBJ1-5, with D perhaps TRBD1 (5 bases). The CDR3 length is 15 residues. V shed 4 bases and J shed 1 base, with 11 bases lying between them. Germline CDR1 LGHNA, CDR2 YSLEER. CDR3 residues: CASSLETESNQPQHF. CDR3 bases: TGCGCCAGCAGCCTCGAGACAGAGAGCAATCAGCCCCAGCATTTT.

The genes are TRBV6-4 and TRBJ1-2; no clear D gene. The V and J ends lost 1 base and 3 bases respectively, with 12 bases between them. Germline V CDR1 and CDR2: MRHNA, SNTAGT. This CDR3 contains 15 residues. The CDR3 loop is CASSDWAGSDYGYTF. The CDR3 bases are TGTGCCAGCAGTGACTGGGCTGGGTCTGACTATGGCTACACCTTC.

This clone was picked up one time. The CDR3 nucleotides are TGTGCCAGCAGTTTATGGACTAGCGGGAGTTCTAGCACAGATACGCAGTATTTT. Its protein product is CASSLWTSGSSSTDTQYF. The J gene is TRBJ2-3, the V gene TRBV27; 13 bases fit TRBD2. Germline V lookup: CDR1 MNHEY, CDR2 SMNVEV (reference sequence). V lost 1 base to trimming and J lost 0 bases; unmatched junction nucleotides: 4. There are 18 residues in the CDR3.

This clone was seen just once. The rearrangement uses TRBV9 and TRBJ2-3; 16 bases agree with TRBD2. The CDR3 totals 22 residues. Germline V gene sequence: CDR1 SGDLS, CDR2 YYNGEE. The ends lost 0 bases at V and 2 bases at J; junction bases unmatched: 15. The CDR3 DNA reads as TGTGCCAGCAGCGTAGCCCCACCCGCACCGGGACTAGCGGGAGGGACCACAGATACGCAGTATTTT. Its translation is CASSVAPPAPGLAGGTTDTQYF.

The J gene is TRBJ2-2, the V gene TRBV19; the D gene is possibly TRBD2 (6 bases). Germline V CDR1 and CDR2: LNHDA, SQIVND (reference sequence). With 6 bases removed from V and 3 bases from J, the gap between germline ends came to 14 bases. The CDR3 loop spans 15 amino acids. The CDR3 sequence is CASRGGDPYTGELFF. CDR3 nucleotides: TGTGCCAGTAGGGGCGGGGATCCATACACCGGGGAGCTGTTTTTT.

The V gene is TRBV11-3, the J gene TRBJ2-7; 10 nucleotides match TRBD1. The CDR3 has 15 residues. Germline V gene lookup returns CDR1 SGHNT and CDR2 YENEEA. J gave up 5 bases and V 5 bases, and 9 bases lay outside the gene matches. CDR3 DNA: TGTGCCAGCAGCCTTGGACAGGGGGTTCACCACGAGCAGTACTTC. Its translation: CASSLGQGVHHEQYF. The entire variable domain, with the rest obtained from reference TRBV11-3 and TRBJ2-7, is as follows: EAGVVQSPRYKIIEKKQPVAFWCNPISGHNTLYWYLQNLGQGPELLIRYENEEAVDDSQLPKDRFSAERLKGVDSTLKIQPAELGDSAVYLCASSLGQGVHHEQYFGPGTRLTVT.

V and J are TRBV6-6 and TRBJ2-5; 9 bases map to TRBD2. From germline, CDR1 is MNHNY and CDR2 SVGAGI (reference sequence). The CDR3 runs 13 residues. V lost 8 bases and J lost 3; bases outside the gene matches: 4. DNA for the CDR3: TGTGCCAGCGTCGGCGGGGGGGAAGAGACCCAGTACTTC. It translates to CASVGGGEETQYF.

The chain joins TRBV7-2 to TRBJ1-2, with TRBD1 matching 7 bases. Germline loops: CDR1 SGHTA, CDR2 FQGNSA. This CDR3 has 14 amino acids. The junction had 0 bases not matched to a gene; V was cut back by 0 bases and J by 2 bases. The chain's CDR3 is CASSLATGNYGYTF. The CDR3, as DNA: TGTGCCAGCAGCTTAGCGACAGGGAACTATGGCTACACCTTC. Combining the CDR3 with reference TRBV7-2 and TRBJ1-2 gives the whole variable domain GAGVSQSPSNKVTEKGKDVELRCDPISGHTALYWYRQSLGQGLEFLIYFQGNSAPDKSGLPSDRFSAERTGGSVSTLTIQRTQQEDSAVYLCASSLATGNYGYTFGSGTRLTVV.